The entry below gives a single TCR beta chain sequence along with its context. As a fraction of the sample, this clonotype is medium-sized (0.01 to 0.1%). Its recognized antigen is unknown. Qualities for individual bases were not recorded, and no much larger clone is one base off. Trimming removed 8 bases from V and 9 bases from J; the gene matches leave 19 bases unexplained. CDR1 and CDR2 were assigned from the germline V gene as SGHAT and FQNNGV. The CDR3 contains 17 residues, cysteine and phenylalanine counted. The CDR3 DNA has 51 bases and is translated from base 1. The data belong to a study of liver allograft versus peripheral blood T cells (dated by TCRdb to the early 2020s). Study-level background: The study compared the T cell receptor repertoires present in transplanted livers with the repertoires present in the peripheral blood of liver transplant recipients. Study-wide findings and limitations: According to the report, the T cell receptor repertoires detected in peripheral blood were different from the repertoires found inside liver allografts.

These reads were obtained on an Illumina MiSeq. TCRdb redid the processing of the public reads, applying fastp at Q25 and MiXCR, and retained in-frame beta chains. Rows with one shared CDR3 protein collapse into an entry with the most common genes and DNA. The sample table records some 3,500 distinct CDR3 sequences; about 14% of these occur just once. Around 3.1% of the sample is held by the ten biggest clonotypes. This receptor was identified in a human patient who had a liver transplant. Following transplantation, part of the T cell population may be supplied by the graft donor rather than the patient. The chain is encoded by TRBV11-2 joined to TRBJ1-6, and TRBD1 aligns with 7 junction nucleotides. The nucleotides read TGTGCCAGCTCTCTAGGGGGCACGGCCGCATTGGCTTCACCCCTCCACTTT. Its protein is CASSLGGTAALASPLHF.